A selection of T cell receptor beta chains follows, all from one sample in a study of shared clonotypes between healthy human individuals. TCRdb keeps only in-frame clones here, not all; method: immunoSEQ multiplex PCR. The profile shows 2 million to 2.5 million clones, more than 85% of them singletons. Sequencing input: naive CD4+ T cells from PBMCs. These receptor sequences come from a man aged 18-30 years in good health. Some clones in this sample may be carry-over from other donors' samples. Both conserved end residues are part of each CDR3. The order of the fields is J gene, V gene, D gene, CDR3 DNA, CDR3 protein. D genes are given only for firm matches.

TRBJ1-1 TRBV5-6 TRBD1 TGTGCCAGCAGCTTTACAGGGGGCTCGCCCTGGAGGACTGAAGCTTTCTTT CASSFTGGSPWRTEAFF
TRBJ2-5 TRBV7-2 NA TGTGCCAGCAGCTTCGGAAGGGACTCCCCCCAGTACTTC CASSFGRDSPQYF
TRBJ1-1 TRBV5-1 NA TGCGCCAGCAGCCCAGGGGAACCAAGGGAAGCTTTCTTT CASSPGEPREAFF
TRBJ1-2 TRBV28 NA TGTGCCAGCACCACATCCAAAAACTATGGCTACACCTTC CASTTSKNYGYTF
TRBJ1-2 TRBV28 NA TGTGCCAGCAGTTCCGGGGGCTCTGGCTACACCTTC CASSSGGSGYTF
TRBJ2-3 TRBV11-3 TRBD2 TGTGCCAGCAGCTCCGGACTAGCGGCCACAGATACGCAGTATTTT CASSSGLAATDTQYF
TRBJ1-6 TRBV30 NA TGTGCCTGGAGTGCGTATAATTCACCCCTCCACTTT CAWSAYNSPLHF
TRBJ2-7 TRBV10-2 TRBD1 TGCGCCAGCAGTTATTCACCTATGGGACAGGGGCATGGGCAGTACTTC CASSYSPMGQGHGQYF
TRBJ2-3 TRBV5-6 TRBD2 TGTGCCAGCAGCCAGGGACTAGTAGGAGGTACGCAGTATTTT CASSQGLVGGTQYF
TRBJ2-3 TRBV4-2 NA TGTGCCAGCAGCCGCCAGGCAGGGCTCACAGATACGCAGTATTTT CASSRQAGLTDTQYF
TRBJ1-3 TRBV5-8 NA TGTGCCAGCAGCTTGGCCGTCAGCAGCTCTGGAAACACCATATATTTT CASSLAVSSSGNTIYF
TRBJ2-6 TRBV4-1 TRBD1 TGCGCCAGCAGCCAGCGGACAGGGGTCCGCTCTGGGGCCAACGTCCTGACTTTC CASSQRTGVRSGANVLTF
TRBJ2-1 TRBV6-4 TRBD2 TGTGCCACCAACACCTTCGGAACTAGCGGGAGGGCCGAATCCTACAATGAGCAGTTCTTC CATNTFGTSGRAESYNEQFF